This T cell receptor beta chain derives from a study of vaccination effects on CD4 cells after COVID-19. This CDR3 spans 15 amino acids. V lost 6 bases, J lost 1 base, and 14 bases lay in between. Germline lookup yields CDR1 SGHTS and CDR2 YDEGEE. Worth noting for this clone: Its antigen is not known.

Sequencing in the ViraFEST assay came after antigen-specific CD4+ T cells had been expanded with viral peptide pools, which were used to stimulate PBMC. Following 10 days of culture, CD4+ T cells were isolated. Subjects were given two BNT162b2 or mRNA-1273 vaccine doses. For each well, some 2 million PBMC were cultured with 10 IU/ml IL-2 and roughly 9.2 ug/ml peptides. Data came from immunoSEQ multiplex PCR; TCRdb stores just in-frame clones and leaves some out. The data contain tens of thousands of clones, 74% of them singletons. The rearrangement links TRBV5-8 to TRBJ2-1, with D maybe TRBD1 (5 bases). This TCR was sampled from a human donor who received a COVID-19 vaccine. The sample in question was CD4+ T cells from PBMCs cultured with HCoV-229E spike peptides, obtained after COVID-19 vaccination. CDR3 DNA: TGTGCCAGCACCCCTCAGGGAAGATCCTACAATGAGCAGTTCTTC. Protein: CASTPQGRSYNEQFF.